A selection of T cell receptor beta chains follows, all from one sample in a study of blood T cell repertoires in COVID-19. The assay was immunoSEQ multiplex PCR, and TCRdb's table has in-frame clones only and misses some. This table holds around 470,000 clones, nearly 90% found once. The sequenced sample consisted of peripheral blood. These receptors were taken from a man aged 18 to 30 with COVID-19, enrolled during active disease. Both conserved end residues are part of each CDR3. The order of the fields is CDR3 DNA, CDR3 protein, V gene, clone size, J gene, D gene. The D gene is left open where the match is weak. Size is omitted from some rows. Given values are once, few, many or a class for expanded clones.

TGTGCCACCGGGCCGGGACAGGGGTCCTACGAGCAGTACTTC,CATGPGQGSYEQYF,TRBV15,-,TRBJ2-7,TRBD1
TGTGCCAGTAGTCCATCACAGGGATTTCAGGAGACCCAGTACTTC,CASSPSQGFQETQYF,TRBV19,-,TRBJ2-5,-
TGTGCCAGCAGCCAAGAAGGGGGAGGGGCGTACAATGAGCAGTTCTTC,CASSQEGGGAYNEQFF,TRBV4-2,-,TRBJ2-1,-
TGTGCCATGAAGCGGGCTGGCAGGTGGCAGCCCCAGCATTTT,CAMKRAGRWQPQHF,TRBV15,once,TRBJ1-5,-
TGTGCCAGCAGTGAGTGGCCCGACACTGAAGCTTTCTTT,CASSEWPDTEAFF,TRBV6-4,once,TRBJ1-1,-
TGTGCCAGCAGTTCAACAGGGCGACGTAATTCACCCCTCCACTTT,CASSSTGRRNSPLHF,TRBV6-6,-,TRBJ1-6,-
TGTGCCAGCAGCTTGGCTAGCGGGACCCACAATGAGCAGTTCTTC,CASSLASGTHNEQFF,TRBV5-4,-,TRBJ2-1,TRBD2
TGTGCCAGTAGCCGAGTTACAGGGGCTCAGCCCTACGAGCAGTACTTC,CASSRVTGAQPYEQYF,TRBV19,-,TRBJ2-7,TRBD1
TGTGCCAGCTCGGGGCAACGGACAGCTAGCAATCAGCCCCAGCATTTT,CASSGQRTASNQPQHF,TRBV18,-,TRBJ1-5,-
TGCGCCAGCAGTCTTGGGTTTCGGGCAGGGACATCGGTGTGGCTGTTTTTT,CASSLGFRAGTSVWLFF,TRBV23-1,-,TRBJ1-4,-
TGCGCCAGCAGCTTCCAGGGGGCTAAAGATACGCAGTATTTT,CASSFQGAKDTQYF,TRBV5-1,-,TRBJ2-3,TRBD1
TGTGCCAGCAGCTTAACCGGTTCCTACAATGAGCAGTTCTTC,CASSLTGSYNEQFF,TRBV7-3,few,TRBJ2-1,-
TGTGCCAGCAGCCGGGAGGGCGGTCCCTACGAGCAGTACTTC,CASSREGGPYEQYF,TRBV7-2,-,TRBJ2-7,TRBD2
TGTGCCAGCTCACCGGGACAGGCGGCTTCACCCCTCCACTTT,CASSPGQAASPLHF,TRBV18,few,TRBJ1-6,TRBD1
TGTGCCAGCAGCCAAGCGGGGTTGGGCACTGAAGCTTTCTTT,CASSQAGLGTEAFF,TRBV3-1/TRBV3-2,once,TRBJ1-1,-
TGTGCCAGCCAGGTTGGGGGGACTGAAGCTTTCTTT,CASQVGGTEAFF,TRBV19,few,TRBJ1-1,-
TGTGCCAGCAGCGCCGACAGGGGAGAGACCCAGTACTTC,CASSADRGETQYF,TRBV5-6,-,TRBJ2-5,TRBD1
TGCGCCAGCAGTGAGGCCCCCGGGGTGGGGGGGGGCGCTCTAAACCCGAACACTGAAGCTTTCTTT,CASSEAPGVGGGALNPNTEAFF,TRBV10-1,-,TRBJ1-1,-
TGTGCCAGCAGTTACGGGACAGGGATCTCCGGCTACACCTTC,CASSYGTGISGYTF,TRBV6-2/TRBV6-3,-,TRBJ1-2,TRBD1
TGTGCCAGCAGTGAATACAAGGGGGCGAAGTCCTACGAGCAGTACTTC,CASSEYKGAKSYEQYF,TRBV25-1,-,TRBJ2-7,TRBD1
TGTGCCAGCAGTGAGTCAGGCTATGGCTACACCTTC,CASSESGYGYTF,TRBV2,-,TRBJ1-2,-
TGTGCCAGCCACCTAGGTGGCACCGGGGAGCTGTTTTTT,CASHLGGTGELFF,TRBV5-4,few,TRBJ2-2,-
TGTGCCAGCAGTCCGACTAGCGGGCTCCAAGAGACCCAGTACTTC,CASSPTSGLQETQYF,TRBV5-4,-,TRBJ2-5,TRBD2
TGTGCCAGCAGCGCCTCAGGAATCCAAGAGACCCAGTACTTC,CASSASGIQETQYF,TRBV9,-,TRBJ2-5,-
TGTGCCAGCAGCGCAAGCGGGGGGGCATCAGATACGCAGTATTTT,CASSASGGASDTQYF,TRBV9,-,TRBJ2-3,TRBD2
TGTGCCAGCAGGCGACTAGCGGGGGACCCCACAGATACGCAGTATTTT,CASRRLAGDPTDTQYF,TRBV27,once,TRBJ2-3,TRBD2
TGTGCCAGCACCTTTTGGACAGGGAAAACCTACGAGCAGTACTTC,CASTFWTGKTYEQYF,TRBV3-1/TRBV3-2,-,TRBJ2-7,TRBD1
TGTGCCAGCAGTCCTCGGACTCCGTACAATGAGCAGTTCTTC,CASSPRTPYNEQFF,TRBV6-5,-,TRBJ2-1,-
TGTGCCAGCAGCGCCGGGACAGGGCACGGCTACACCTTC,CASSAGTGHGYTF,TRBV12-3/TRBV12-4,-,TRBJ1-2,TRBD1
TGCGCCAGCACCCCCGGGGTGGGCTACGAGCAGTACTTC,CASTPGVGYEQYF,TRBV5-1,-,TRBJ2-7,-
TGTGCCAGCAGCCACACAGCGGGAGCGGGCGAGCAGTACTTC,CASSHTAGAGEQYF,TRBV13,-,TRBJ2-7,TRBD2
TGTGCCAGCAGTTTATGGGGGACTAGCGCGCAAGAGACCCAGTACTTC,CASSLWGTSAQETQYF,TRBV28,once,TRBJ2-5,TRBD2
TGTGCCAGCAGCTTAGTGGGAGGCGAGCAGTACTTC,CASSLVGGEQYF,TRBV11-3,-,TRBJ2-7,-
TGTGCCAGCCGGGGGGGGCCCGGGCACGAGCAGTACTTC,CASRGGPGHEQYF,TRBV6-6,-,TRBJ2-7,TRBD2
TGTGCCAGTCGACTAGCGGGAAGGGGGGAGACCCAGTACTTC,CASRLAGRGETQYF,TRBV19,-,TRBJ2-5,TRBD2
TGTGCCAGCAGCTTAGGCCCATCCATTCAGTACTTC,CASSLGPSIQYF,TRBV13,-,TRBJ2-4,-
TGTGCCAGTAGTATAGGCCCTCAGGCGGGAGGGGATGAGCAGTTCTTC,CASSIGPQAGGDEQFF,TRBV19,-,TRBJ2-1,TRBD2
TGTGCCAGCAGCCCGACATCTGGAAACACCATATATTTT,CASSPTSGNTIYF,TRBV11-3,-,TRBJ1-3,-